The 19 T cell receptor beta chains in this list originate from one sample, sequenced in a study of blood T cell repertoires in COVID-19 (dated by TCRdb to about 2020). Library preparation employed the immunoSEQ multiplex PCR assay. The source is immuneACCESS, and TCRdb retained only in-frame sequences with V and J called. Part of the clones is not carried over; for the studies checked, unresolved V genes explain less than half of this, and the remainder is unexplained. In this sample the table shows tens of thousands of clones, about 80% of which occur a single time. The ten largest clonotypes hold around 16% of the sample. The sample was peripheral blood. The receptor source for this set is a human donor in a cohort sampled during active COVID-19.

This clone was found a few times. The chain recombines TRBV7-2 with TRBJ2-5; TRBD2 aligns across 11 bases. V shed 9 bases and J 5 bases; nucleotides not matched to a gene: 8. Looked up from germline, CDR1 is SGHTA and CDR2 is FQGNSA. The CDR3 consists of 14 residues. CDR3 in DNA: TGTGCCAGTGGTCTAGCGGGAGGACGGGAGACCCAGTACTTC. As protein: CASGLAGGRETQYF. Full variable domain (remainder filled in from reference TRBV7-2 and TRBJ2-5): GAGVSQSPSNKVTEKGKDVELRCDPISGHTALYWYRQSLGQGLEFLIYFQGNSAPDKSGLPSDRFSAERTGGSVSTLTIQRTQQEDSAVYLCASGLAGGRETQYFGPGTRLLVL.

The chain links TRBV2 to TRBJ1-5; D uncertain. Trimming removed 1 base at V and 11 bases at J, with 9 bases between. CDR1 is SNHLY and CDR2 is FYNNEI in the germline V gene. The CDR3 spans 12 residues. CDR3 protein: CASSEGPLSQHF. As DNA, the CDR3 is TGTGCCAGCAGTGAAGGGCCGTTGTCCCAGCATTTT.

This clone was counted only a few times. V gene TRBV3-1 (or the pseudogene TRBV3-2) combines with J gene TRBJ2-3; no reliable D call. Germline V CDR1 and CDR2: LGHDT, YNNKEL (reference sequence). This CDR3 contains 17 residues. V shed 0 bases and J shed 0 bases, with 13 bases lying between them. CDR3: CASSQDWRPPSTDTQYF. The CDR3 bases are TGTGCCAGCAGCCAAGATTGGAGACCCCCTAGCACAGATACGCAGTATTTT.

This chain connects TRBV27 to TRBJ1-3, with D uncertain. Germline-derived CDR1 and CDR2 are MNHEY and SMNVEV (reference sequence). V lost 2 bases and J lost 3, with 8 bases in between. There are 14 residues in the CDR3. The CDR3 bases are TGTGCCAGCAGTTTAGGAGGATTTGGAAACACCATATATTTT. It encodes CASSLGGFGNTIYF.

This chain links TRBV5-8 with TRBJ2-7; 7 bases match TRBD2. The CDR3 covers 15 residues. V shed 2 bases and J 5 bases; nucleotides not matched to a gene: 10. Germline V CDR1 and CDR2: SGHTS, YDEGEE. DNA of the CDR3: TGTGCCAGCAGCTTTGAGGTGGCGGGAGTCCACGAGCAGTACTTC. This encodes CASSFEVAGVHEQYF.

The V and J genes are TRBV3-1 (or the pseudogene TRBV3-2) and TRBJ1-2; D may be TRBD1 (6 bases). V lost 4 bases, J lost 0 bases, and 12 bases lay in between. The germline gives CDR1 LGHDT, CDR2 YNNKEL (reference sequence). CDR3 length: 15 amino acids. The CDR3 reads CASSRRKGANYGYTF. CDR3 sequence (DNA): TGTGCCAGCAGCCGCCGGAAGGGGGCTAACTATGGCTACACCTTC.

V usage is TRBV3-1 (or the pseudogene TRBV3-2) and J usage is TRBJ2-7; TRBD2 matches 7 bases. V lost 5 bases, J lost 2 bases, and 15 bases stayed unmatched. The CDR3 is 17 amino acids. Germline assignment: CDR1 LGHDT and CDR2 YNNKEL (reference sequence). The chain's CDR3 is CASSLLSGRDHTYEQYF. CDR3 in DNA: TGTGCCAGCAGCTTATTAAGTGGGAGGGACCACACCTACGAGCAGTACTTC.

This chain connects TRBV7-2 to TRBJ2-7; D is uncertain. This CDR3 region has 14 residues. CDR1 and CDR2 (germline): SGHTA, FQGNSA. V gave up 1 base and J gave up 2 bases, with 9 bases separating them. CDR3 residues: CASSLGGSTYEQYF. CDR3 in DNA: TGTGCCAGCAGCTTAGGTGGCAGTACCTACGAGCAGTACTTC. Full variable domain (outside the CDR3, taken from reference TRBV7-2 and TRBJ2-7): GAGVSQSPSNKVTEKGKDVELRCDPISGHTALYWYRQSLGQGLEFLIYFQGNSAPDKSGLPSDRFSAERTGGSVSTLTIQRTQQEDSAVYLCASSLGGSTYEQYFGPGTRLTVT.

V is TRBV5-1 and J is TRBJ2-7; the D gene is possibly TRBD1 (5 bases). CDR1 SGHRS and CDR2 YFSETQ come from the germline V gene. The CDR3 has 15 amino acids. V lost 4 bases to trimming and J lost 0 bases, with 14 bases between them. CDR3 DNA sequence: TGCGCCAGCAGCGGCACCCAGGGATTCTCCTACGAGCAGTACTTC. Translating it yields CASSGTQGFSYEQYF.

The rearrangement uses TRBV3-1 (or the pseudogene TRBV3-2) and TRBJ1-1, with 8 bases that match TRBD1. V lost 6 bases to trimming and J lost 4 bases; unmatched junction nucleotides: 10. CDR1 and CDR2 from the germline V gene are LGHDT and YNNKEL (reference sequence). There are 15 residues in the CDR3. As DNA, the CDR3 is TGTGCCAGCAGACTAGTACCAGGGGGCCTCACTGAAGCTTTCTTT. It encodes CASRLVPGGLTEAFF.

The chain links TRBV4-3 to TRBJ1-1; 7 bases map to TRBD1. The CDR3 consists of 14 residues. The J segment lost 1 base and the V segment lost 3 bases, leaving 2 bases of the junction unmatched. Germline assignment: CDR1 LGHNA and CDR2 YSLEER. CDR3 nucleotide sequence: TGCGCCAGCAGCCAGGGACAGAAGAACACTGAAGCTTTCTTT. It specifies CASSQGQKNTEAFF.

The genes are TRBV3-1 (or the pseudogene TRBV3-2) and TRBJ1-5, with a possible D match to TRBD1 (5 bases). This CDR3 has 16 amino acids. CDR1 and CDR2 from the germline V gene are LGHDT and YNNKEL (reference sequence). Trimming removed 5 bases at V and 0 bases at J, with 14 bases between. CDR3 DNA: TGTGCCAGCAGCTCCAGACAGCCAGGTAGCAATCAGCCCCAGCATTTT. This encodes CASSSRQPGSNQPQHF.

The chain's CDR3 is CASSRSGGINQPQHF. The CDR3 bases are TGTGCCAGTAGCCGCTCAGGGGGAATCAATCAGCCCCAGCATTTT. This chain connects TRBV19 to TRBJ1-5; 7 bases match TRBD1. Trimming cost V 6 bases and J 3 bases; bases outside gene matches: 8. This CDR3 region has 15 residues. Germline V gene lookup returns CDR1 LNHDA and CDR2 SQIVND (reference sequence).

The chain couples TRBV30 to TRBJ1-2, with 8 nucleotides matching TRBD1. This CDR3 is built from 13 residues. Germline values: CDR1 GTSNPN, CDR2 SVGIG (reference sequence). V lost 5 bases to trimming and J lost 1 base; unmatched junction nucleotides: 3. CDR3: CAWATGVNYGYTF. The CDR3 nucleotides are TGTGCCTGGGCGACAGGGGTTAACTATGGCTACACCTTC.

In its sample, this clone was seen once. This sequence joins TRBV19 and TRBJ2-7; TRBD2 might be the D (6 bases). The V gene lost 7 bases and the J gene lost 1 base, with 20 bases spanning the gap. Germline V gives CDR1 LNHDA, CDR2 SQIVND (reference sequence). The CDR3 contains 16 residues. The CDR3 loop is CASTDVVAGTSYEQYF. The CDR3 DNA reads as TGTGCCAGTACTGATGTTGTGGCGGGGACGTCCTACGAGCAGTACTTC. Together with reference TRBV19 and TRBJ2-7, the CDR3 gives the full variable domain: DGGITQSPKYLFRKEGQNVTLSCEQNLNHDAMYWYRQDPGQGLRLIYYSQIVNDFQKGDIAEGYSVSREKKESFPLTVTSAQKNPTAFYLCASTDVVAGTSYEQYFGPGTRLTVT.

The chain is built from TRBV14 and TRBJ2-6; 8 nucleotides align to TRBD1. Per germline, CDR1 SGHDN and CDR2 FVKESK. The CDR3 covers 16 residues. V shed 4 bases and J 2 bases; nucleotides not matched to a gene: 4. The CDR3 sequence is CASSPRGRPGANVLTF. As DNA, the CDR3 is TGTGCCAGCAGCCCCAGGGGGCGGCCTGGGGCCAACGTCCTGACTTTC.

This clone was picked up many times. This sequence joins TRBV18 and TRBJ1-5, with D tentatively TRBD1 (5 bases). In germline, CDR1 is KGHSH, CDR2 LQKENI. Trimming pared 2 bases from V and 0 bases from J, leaving 14 bases between. The length of the CDR3 is 17 residues. The CDR3 loop is CASSPSQGGDSNQPQHF. The CDR3 nucleotides are TGTGCCAGCTCACCAAGTCAGGGCGGGGATAGCAATCAGCCCCAGCATTTT.

The chain is built from TRBV13 and TRBJ2-6, with TRBD2 as a possible D gene (5 bases). Trimming stripped 2 bases from V and 0 bases from J, with 8 bases between. Germline V gives CDR1 PRHDT, CDR2 FYEKMQ (reference sequence). There are 16 residues in the CDR3. CDR3 nucleotides: TGTGCCAGCAGCTTAATTGGGAGCTCTGGGGCCAACGTCCTGACTTTC. It translates to CASSLIGSSGANVLTF.

The chain is built from TRBV28 and TRBJ2-7, with TRBD1 matching 7 bases. The CDR3 has 14 amino acids. V shed 5 bases and J 3 bases; nucleotides not matched to a gene: 7. CDR1 MDHEN and CDR2 SYDVKM come from the germline V gene. In nucleotides, the CDR3 is TGTGCCAGCAGTACACCGGGACAGAACTACGAGCAGTACTTC. Residues: CASSTPGQNYEQYF.